These T cell receptor beta chains were read from a single sample in a study of T cells in Graves' hyperthyroidism and ophthalmopathy. TCRdb independently ran MiXCR on the multiplex PCR reads; one entry per CDR3 protein. This sample has about 600,000 distinct CDR3 sequences; 13% to 15% occur once, and the top ten carry 7.1%. Sequencing was done on a sample of blood. The receptor set was obtained from a woman between 18 and 29 years old with Graves' ophthalmopathy. The CDR3 runs from the conserved cysteine through the conserved F or W. A D gene is named only where the DNA matches it firmly. Clone size, where shown, is once, few, many, or a class for clones that have expanded.

J gene: TRBJ2-7; D gene: NA; V gene: TRBV6-1; clone size: few; CDR3 DNA: TGTGCCAGCAGGGCCGGGAACGAGCAGTACTTC; CDR3 protein: CASRAGNEQYF
J gene: TRBJ2-3; D gene: TRBD1; V gene: TRBV5-5; clone size: NA; CDR3 DNA: TGCGCCAGCAGCTTGACAGGGAGTAGTCCAGATACGCAGTATTTT; CDR3 protein: CASSLTGSSPDTQYF
J gene: TRBJ2-3; D gene: TRBD2; V gene: TRBV9; clone size: many; CDR3 DNA: TGTGCCAGCAGCGTAGGGGCTAGCGGGAGCACAGATACGCAGTATTTT; CDR3 protein: CASSVGASGSTDTQYF
J gene: TRBJ2-1; D gene: TRBD2; V gene: TRBV20-1; clone size: many; CDR3 DNA: TGCAGTCCTATAGCGGGGGTCCTAAATGAGCAGTTCTTC; CDR3 protein: CSPIAGVLNEQFF
J gene: TRBJ1-6; D gene: TRBD1; V gene: TRBV4-1; clone size: few; CDR3 DNA: TGCGCCAGCAGCCAAGGACAGGGGGCTAATAGATCCTATAATTCACCCCTCCACTTT; CDR3 protein: CASSQGQGANRSYNSPLHF
J gene: TRBJ2-7; D gene: TRBD1; V gene: TRBV27; clone size: NA; CDR3 DNA: TGTGCCAGCTCGCCGGGACAGGGGGCGGGTAGCGGGATGGGCGAGCAGTACTTC; CDR3 protein: CASSPGQGAGSGMGEQYF
J gene: TRBJ2-1; D gene: NA; V gene: TRBV11-2; clone size: many; CDR3 DNA: TGTGCCAGCAGCTTAGCCGCGGGGTCCAGTGAGCAGTTCTTC; CDR3 protein: CASSLAAGSSEQFF
J gene: TRBJ1-2; D gene: NA; V gene: TRBV7-2; clone size: NA; CDR3 DNA: TGTGCCAGCAGCTTCCTAGCCCGGGACACCCTAACTAACTATGGCTACACCTTC; CDR3 protein: CASSFLARDTLTNYGYTF
J gene: TRBJ2-7; D gene: TRBD2; V gene: TRBV29-1; clone size: many; CDR3 DNA: TGCAGCGTTGAATCCGGGAGGAGTCACGAGCAGTACTTC; CDR3 protein: CSVESGRSHEQYF
J gene: TRBJ2-7; D gene: NA; V gene: TRBV2; clone size: few; CDR3 DNA: TGTGCCAGCGACGGGGGCGTGTACGAGCAGTACTTC; CDR3 protein: CASDGGVYEQYF
J gene: TRBJ1-1; D gene: NA; V gene: TRBV6-6; clone size: many; CDR3 DNA: TGTGCCAGCAGTTACGTTTCACAGGGAAATGGAGCTTTCTTT; CDR3 protein: CASSYVSQGNGAFF
J gene: TRBJ1-2; D gene: NA; V gene: TRBV28; clone size: many; CDR3 DNA: TGTGCCAGCAGTTTATCGGGGGTTAAGTCTGGCTACACCTTC; CDR3 protein: CASSLSGVKSGYTF
J gene: TRBJ2-4; D gene: TRBD2; V gene: TRBV7-2; clone size: many; CDR3 DNA: TGTGCCAGCAGCTCCTTAATAGGACGTTTAGCGGGTAGGGTAGCCAAAAACATTCAGTACTTC; CDR3 protein: CASSSLIGRLAGRVAKNIQYF
J gene: TRBJ2-1; D gene: NA; V gene: TRBV5-5; clone size: NA; CDR3 DNA: TGTGCCAGCAGCTCCCCCCTGGGGCTAGTCCATGAGCAGTTCTTC; CDR3 protein: CASSSPLGLVHEQFF
J gene: TRBJ2-1; D gene: TRBD2; V gene: TRBV20-1; clone size: many; CDR3 DNA: TGCAGTGCTACTAGCGGGAGTTTGAACAATGAGCAGTTCTTC; CDR3 protein: CSATSGSLNNEQFF
J gene: TRBJ1-1; D gene: NA; V gene: TRBV27; clone size: few; CDR3 DNA: TGTGCCAGCAGTTTCCAGCCGCGCGGTGAAGCTTTCTTT; CDR3 protein: CASSFQPRGEAFF
J gene: TRBJ1-4; D gene: NA; V gene: TRBV7-9; clone size: NA; CDR3 DNA: TGTGCCAGCAGCCCCGGGACACTTCCAACTAATGAAAAACTGTTTTTT; CDR3 protein: CASSPGTLPTNEKLFF
J gene: TRBJ1-2; D gene: TRBD1; V gene: TRBV7-9; clone size: many; CDR3 DNA: TGTGCCAGCAGCTTACGGTACAGGGGGGGCTATGGCTACACCTTC; CDR3 protein: CASSLRYRGGYGYTF
J gene: TRBJ1-1; D gene: NA; V gene: TRBV30; clone size: many; CDR3 DNA: TGTGCCTGGAGTGAACAGCCGAACACTGAAGCTTTCTTT; CDR3 protein: CAWSEQPNTEAFF
J gene: TRBJ1-2; D gene: NA; V gene: TRBV9; clone size: NA; CDR3 DNA: TGTGCCAGCAGCGTAAATCACGGACCTAACTATGGCTACACCTTC; CDR3 protein: CASSVNHGPNYGYTF
J gene: TRBJ2-3; D gene: TRBD2; V gene: TRBV6-9; clone size: NA; CDR3 DNA: TGTGCCAGCAGTTATTGGCGGGAGTTGGATACGCAGTATTTT; CDR3 protein: CASSYWRELDTQYF
J gene: TRBJ2-5; D gene: NA; V gene: TRBV28; clone size: many; CDR3 DNA: TGTGCCAGCAGTAACGGTGGGAGAGAGACCCAGTACTTC; CDR3 protein: CASSNGGRETQYF
J gene: TRBJ2-7; D gene: NA; V gene: TRBV4-1; clone size: few; CDR3 DNA: TGCGCCAGCAGCCAAGTCTTGATCAGGGGTCCCGAGCAGTACTTC; CDR3 protein: CASSQVLIRGPEQYF
J gene: TRBJ2-5; D gene: TRBD2; V gene: TRBV7-3; clone size: many; CDR3 DNA: TGTGCCAGCGGACTAGCGGGAGTTGGAGTGACCCAGTACTTC; CDR3 protein: CASGLAGVGVTQYF
J gene: TRBJ1-1; D gene: TRBD1; V gene: TRBV19; clone size: many; CDR3 DNA: TGTGCCAGTAGTATGACAGGGGTGAACACTGAAGCTTTCTTT; CDR3 protein: CASSMTGVNTEAFF
J gene: TRBJ2-3; D gene: TRBD2; V gene: TRBV7-9; clone size: many; CDR3 DNA: TGTGCCAGCAGCTCGCCCAGGGGACTAGCGGGAGCACCGGATACGCAGTATTTT; CDR3 protein: CASSSPRGLAGAPDTQYF
J gene: TRBJ2-1; D gene: TRBD2; V gene: TRBV7-9; clone size: many; CDR3 DNA: TGTGCCAGCAGCCCGCGACTAGCGGGAGGGGAAGCCTACAATGAGCAGTTCTTC; CDR3 protein: CASSPRLAGGEAYNEQFF
J gene: TRBJ1-2; D gene: TRBD1; V gene: TRBV7-9; clone size: few; CDR3 DNA: TGTGCCAGCAGCTCCCGAACAGGGGGCAAGGCTGGCTACACCTTC; CDR3 protein: CASSSRTGGKAGYTF
J gene: TRBJ1-1; D gene: TRBD1; V gene: TRBV7-6; clone size: many; CDR3 DNA: TGTGCCAGCAGCTTAGAGGCCCGCGCCGGGACAGGGACTGAAGCTTTCTTT; CDR3 protein: CASSLEARAGTGTEAFF
J gene: TRBJ1-2; D gene: TRBD1; V gene: TRBV7-9; clone size: many; CDR3 DNA: TGTGCCAGCAGCTTAGCGGGACAGGGCAACTATGGCTACACCTTC; CDR3 protein: CASSLAGQGNYGYTF
J gene: TRBJ1-2; D gene: NA; V gene: TRBV20-1; clone size: many; CDR3 DNA: TGCAGTGCTAGACGAGGAAACAGCAACGATGACTACACCTTC; CDR3 protein: CSARRGNSNDDYTF
J gene: TRBJ2-5; D gene: TRBD2; V gene: TRBV27; clone size: few; CDR3 DNA: TGTGCCAGCAGCCAAGGGACTAGCGGGATTGAGACCCAGTACTTC; CDR3 protein: CASSQGTSGIETQYF
J gene: TRBJ2-7; D gene: NA; V gene: TRBV4-1; clone size: NA; CDR3 DNA: TGCGCCAGCAGCCAGGGACGGGTGGGAACTTACGAGCAGTACTTC; CDR3 protein: CASSQGRVGTYEQYF
J gene: TRBJ2-5; D gene: NA; V gene: TRBV6-1; clone size: many; CDR3 DNA: TGTGCCAGCAGTGTAATAGAGAAAAAGGGGACCCAGTACTTC; CDR3 protein: CASSVIEKKGTQYF
J gene: TRBJ2-2; D gene: TRBD2; V gene: TRBV7-9; clone size: many; CDR3 DNA: TGTGCCAGCAGCCCGACGGGGGGACTAGCAGGCGGGGAGCTGTTTTTT; CDR3 protein: CASSPTGGLAGGELFF
J gene: TRBJ2-7; D gene: NA; V gene: TRBV7-9; clone size: many; CDR3 DNA: TGTGCCAGCAGCTTAGGAGGACTGGTCGAGCAGTACTTC; CDR3 protein: CASSLGGLVEQYF
J gene: TRBJ2-3; D gene: TRBD2; V gene: TRBV4-3; clone size: NA; CDR3 DNA: TGCGCCAGCAGCCTACTACGAGCGGGACTTTATACGCAGTATTTT; CDR3 protein: CASSLLRAGLYTQYF
J gene: TRBJ2-7; D gene: TRBD1; V gene: TRBV2; clone size: NA; CDR3 DNA: TGTGCCAGCAGGAAACTTAGGACTCTGCTCCGGGACAGGGGGTCCTACGAGCAGTACTTC; CDR3 protein: CASRKLRTLLRDRGSYEQYF
J gene: TRBJ2-7; D gene: TRBD1; V gene: TRBV27; clone size: few; CDR3 DNA: TGTGCCAGCAGTTTACATACGCGACAGGGGCCCCACGAGCAGTACTTC; CDR3 protein: CASSLHTRQGPHEQYF
J gene: TRBJ1-2; D gene: NA; V gene: TRBV10-3; clone size: many; CDR3 DNA: TGTGCCATCAGCTCGGGGGCTAACTATGGCTACACCTTC; CDR3 protein: CAISSGANYGYTF
J gene: TRBJ2-3; D gene: NA; V gene: TRBV10-3; clone size: NA; CDR3 DNA: TGTGCCATCACTAATCTAACGGGACACTTCACAGATACGCAGTATTTT; CDR3 protein: CAITNLTGHFTDTQYF
J gene: TRBJ2-1; D gene: NA; V gene: TRBV27; clone size: many; CDR3 DNA: TGTGCCAGCAGTTCGTCCGGCCTTAATGAGCAGTTCTTC; CDR3 protein: CASSSSGLNEQFF
J gene: TRBJ2-1; D gene: TRBD2; V gene: TRBV11-2; clone size: few; CDR3 DNA: TGTGCCAGCAGCTTAAGGTTGACTAGCGGGACCGGAGGGCGGTTGTTCTTC; CDR3 protein: CASSLRLTSGTGGRLFF
J gene: TRBJ2-5; D gene: NA; V gene: TRBV29-1; clone size: many; CDR3 DNA: TGCAGCGTTGAGCGCGGGACGGTGCAAGAGACCCAGTACTTC; CDR3 protein: CSVERGTVQETQYF
J gene: TRBJ1-3; D gene: NA; V gene: TRBV6-1; clone size: few; CDR3 DNA: TGTGCCAGCAGGGAAACCACCTACTCTGGAAACACCATATATTTT; CDR3 protein: CASRETTYSGNTIYF
J gene: TRBJ2-1; D gene: NA; V gene: TRBV2; clone size: many; CDR3 DNA: TGTGCCAGCAGCCCCCATGGGGCGGGCTACAATGAGCAGTTCTTC; CDR3 protein: CASSPHGAGYNEQFF
J gene: TRBJ2-5; D gene: TRBD2; V gene: TRBV5-6; clone size: many; CDR3 DNA: TGTGCCAGCAGCACACCGGGACTAGCGGGAGAGACCCAGTACTTC; CDR3 protein: CASSTPGLAGETQYF
J gene: TRBJ2-2; D gene: NA; V gene: TRBV7-6; clone size: once; CDR3 DNA: TGTGCCAGCAGCTTAGTGGTTCGAGAGATTGGGGGCGGGGAGCTGTTTTTT; CDR3 protein: CASSLVVREIGGGELFF
J gene: TRBJ1-2; D gene: NA; V gene: TRBV27; clone size: many; CDR3 DNA: TGTGCCAGCAGTTCAAAGGGATATGGCTACACCTTC; CDR3 protein: CASSSKGYGYTF
J gene: TRBJ1-2; D gene: NA; V gene: TRBV19; clone size: NA; CDR3 DNA: TGTGCCAGTAGTATAGCCGAGGGCCTCTATGGCTACACCTTC; CDR3 protein: CASSIAEGLYGYTF
J gene: TRBJ1-2; D gene: NA; V gene: TRBV27; clone size: few; CDR3 DNA: TGTGCCAGCTCCTTCAGGGCAGGAAGCTATGGCTACACCTTC; CDR3 protein: CASSFRAGSYGYTF
J gene: TRBJ1-5; D gene: NA; V gene: TRBV4-3; clone size: few; CDR3 DNA: TGCGCCAGCAGCCAAGAGCGAGGCAATCAGCCCCAGCATTTT; CDR3 protein: CASSQERGNQPQHF
J gene: TRBJ1-1; D gene: NA; V gene: TRBV18; clone size: many; CDR3 DNA: TGTGCCAGCTCACCTGGAAGCGACACTGAAGCTTTCTTT; CDR3 protein: CASSPGSDTEAFF
J gene: TRBJ2-2; D gene: NA; V gene: TRBV24-1; clone size: many; CDR3 DNA: TGTGCCACCAGTGACAGTAGGGCGGACGGGGAGCTGTTTTTT; CDR3 protein: CATSDSRADGELFF